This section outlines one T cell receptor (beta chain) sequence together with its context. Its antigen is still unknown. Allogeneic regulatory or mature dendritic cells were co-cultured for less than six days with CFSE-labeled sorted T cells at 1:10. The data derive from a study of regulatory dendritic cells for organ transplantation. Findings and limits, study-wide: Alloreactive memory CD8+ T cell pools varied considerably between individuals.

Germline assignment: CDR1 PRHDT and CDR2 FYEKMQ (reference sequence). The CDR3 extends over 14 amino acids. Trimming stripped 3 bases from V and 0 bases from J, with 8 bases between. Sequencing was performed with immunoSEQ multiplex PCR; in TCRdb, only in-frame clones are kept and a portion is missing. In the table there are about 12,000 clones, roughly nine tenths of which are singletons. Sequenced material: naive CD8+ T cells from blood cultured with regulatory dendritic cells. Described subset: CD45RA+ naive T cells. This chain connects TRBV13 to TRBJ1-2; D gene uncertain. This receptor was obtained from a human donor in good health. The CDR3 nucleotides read TGTGCCAGCAGCTTCGGCACCTCTAACTATGGCTACACCTTC. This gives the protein CASSFGTSNYGYTF.